This paragraph covers one T cell receptor beta chain sequence. The specificity of this receptor is unknown. One base away there is no much larger clone; base qualities are not given. These data come from a study of CD8+ T cells in alopecia areata (dated by TCRdb to the late 2010s). For the study in its entirety: Treated patients were enrolled in an open-label pilot trial of oral tofacitinib, 5 to 10 mg twice daily, for moderate-to-severe alopecia areata. Tofacitinib was given for 6 to 18 months, followed by 6 months of follow-up off drug to assess delayed response and recurrence. Biopsies were taken from tofacitinib-treated patients at baseline and at 4 and 24 weeks of treatment, and a later scalp biopsy was taken in several of the tofacitinib-treated patients. RNA came from the PAXgene miRNA kit for fixed scalp, the miRNeasy kit for PBMCs, and the RNeasy kit for mouse skin. In both human patients and the C3H/HeJ mouse model, the study applied high-throughput TCRbeta sequencing to look at T cell clonal expansion in alopecia areata. Amplification of TCRbeta CDR3 regions was done by immunoSEQ multiplex PCR using 35 Vbeta forward primers and 13 Jbeta reverse primers. Scalp clonality was compared across normal scalp (n=4), patchy alopecia areata scalp (n=8), and alopecia totalis/universalis scalp (n=8). For the treated patients, the SALT score, which quantifies what percentage of scalp surface area is affected, served as the measure of disease severity. In humans, TCRbeta sequencing was performed on scalp tissue and on sorted CD4+ and CD8+ peripheral blood T cells from healthy controls and from patients with patchy or totalis/universalis alopecia areata.

The treatment or condition label corresponds to: oral pan-JAK inhibitor, 5-10 mg twice daily. Lesional scalp punch biopsies and peripheral blood were collected from alopecia areata patients. PBMCs were isolated by density centrifugation and stained for CD3, CD4 and CD8, after which CD4+ and CD8+ T cells were sorted on a FACSAria. The library was obtained by the immunoSEQ multiplex PCR assay. RNA was extracted from all samples and reverse transcribed into cDNA, which served as template for TCR sequencing. SuperScript III was used for first-strand cDNA synthesis, primed with a 2:1 mix of oligo-dT and random hexamers. A synthetic immune receptor repertoire was used to measure amplification bias, and any remaining bias was corrected computationally. For the original study's pipeline: Raw reads were preprocessed for error removal, and CDR3 was defined according to IMGT conventions as running from the conserved cysteine to phenylalanine. Clonality was computed as 1 minus the Shannon entropy, with the entropy normalized by log2 of the number of productive unique TCRs. Whether scalp clones were CD4 or CD8 was inferred by matching scalp TCRbeta sequences against CD4 and CD8 repertoires sorted from blood. Not all clones reach the TCRdb copy of this immuneACCESS table, which keeps in-frame sequences only. Checked studies attribute under half of the gap to unresolved V genes and leave the rest unexplained. The V and J calls and clone size were taken over from that table, and D and trimming were inferred from the DNA. For this sample there are 150,000 to 200,000 clones; about three fifths appear just once. Around 16% of the sample is held by the ten biggest clonotypes.

CDR1 and CDR2 are read off the germline V gene (reference sequence) as SEHNR and FQNEAQ. From cysteine to phenylalanine, the CDR3 is 16 amino acids long. Kept here is only the CDR3 DNA, which spans 48 bases and is read in frame from base 1. V lost 1 base and J lost 3 bases; the stretch between them is 13 bases long. The research as a whole found: Unlike mouse skin, where gammadelta T cells dominate, normal human skin contains resident alphabeta T cells that get sequenced too, which complicates analysis of the scalp TCR repertoire. Compared with normal scalp, lesional scalp had higher clonality and more expanded CD8+ clones, particularly in alopecia totalis/universalis, a pattern that suggests antigenic drive. Tofacitinib significantly lowered scalp clonality and the number of expanded CD8+ clones among the top 100 scalp clones. TCR sequences shared between patients were less clear than in mice, possibly partly because of HLA diversity in the patient population. Many expanded lesional clones were found to persist in scalp and blood during tofacitinib treatment, and relapse after treatment cessation may be partly explained by this persistence. Because the treated cohort was small and included a single nonresponder, larger studies are needed to assess links between baseline CD8+ expansion and response.

This TCR was sampled from a human donor with alopecia areata. The chain joins TRBV7-9 to TRBJ1-5; the D gene is perhaps TRBD1, on 5 matching bases. Sequenced here: CD4+ T cells sorted from blood, sampled at roughly week 55, from a patient treated with tofacitinib. The base sequence is TGTGCCAGCAGCTTAGGGGAGGGGAGGGTCAATCAGCCCCAGCATTTT. It encodes CASSLGEGRVNQPQHF.